The 28 T cell receptor beta chains reported below all come from one sample, sequenced in a study of T cell clonotyping in hematopoietic cell transplantation. Time point given: recipient sample about 28 days before transplant, after cytoreduction. The repertoire was sequenced with immunoSEQ multiplex PCR; TCRdb's copy has only in-frame clones and lacks some. The sample contains 25,000 to 30,000 clones, more than 65% of which appear only once. The material sequenced was peripheral blood mononuclear cells, taken before stem cell transplant. The receptors were gathered from a man aged 40-49 years with acute myeloid leukemia. Some clones in this sample may be carry-over from other donors' samples.

The V and J genes are TRBV20-1 and TRBJ1-1, with a tentative D call TRBD1 (5 bases). CDR1 is DFQATT, CDR2 SNEGSKA, per germline (reference sequence). The CDR3 loop spans 11 amino acids. V gave up 6 bases and J gave up 11 bases, with 16 bases separating them. The CDR3 here is CSAQTEGEAFF. CDR3 nucleotide sequence: TGCAGTGCACAGACGGAAGGGGAGGCTTTCTTT.

The chain uses TRBV30 and TRBJ2-2, with D unclear. V was pared by 3 bases and J by 7 bases, with 15 bases between. Germline values: CDR1 GTSNPN, CDR2 SVGIG (reference sequence). This CDR3 has 14 amino acids. The CDR3 loop is CAWRSWVEGGELFF. In DNA, the CDR3 is TGTGCCTGGAGAAGCTGGGTAGAAGGCGGGGAGCTGTTTTTT.

The chain uses TRBV6-1 and TRBJ2-3; D call uncertain. Trimming left V 7 bases short and J 4 bases short, with 15 bases between. The germline V gene encodes CDR1 MNHNS and CDR2 SASEGT. This CDR3 is built from 14 residues. The CDR3 protein is CASKDLARSDTQYF. CDR3 DNA: TGTGCCAGCAAAGATTTGGCTCGTTCAGATACGCAGTATTTT.

A few counts support this clone. The chain is built from TRBV4-1 and TRBJ2-5, with a tentative D call TRBD2 (5 bases). The CDR3 is made up of 12 amino acids. With 0 bases removed from V and 9 bases from J, the gap between germline ends came to 8 bases. Per the germline V gene, CDR1 is MGHRA and CDR2 is YSYEKL. The CDR3 reads CASSQDWRSQYF. CDR3 nucleotide sequence: TGCGCCAGCAGCCAAGACTGGAGGTCCCAGTACTTC.

The chain combines TRBV10-1 with TRBJ1-3; TRBD1 aligns across 10 bases. Germline loops: CDR1 WNHNN, CDR2 SYGVQD (reference sequence). The V and J ends lost 5 bases and 4 bases, in that order; junction bases with no gene match: 5. This CDR3 contains 15 residues. The CDR3: CASSPGTGDGNTIYF. CDR3 in DNA: TGCGCCAGCAGTCCCGGGACAGGGGACGGAAACACCATATATTTT.

The chain has TRBV28 and TRBJ2-5; 8 bases agree with TRBD1. With 5 bases clipped from V and 4 bases from J, the junction kept 9 bases outside the gene matches. This CDR3 has 15 amino acids. Germline V lookup: CDR1 MDHEN, CDR2 SYDVKM. CDR3 amino acids: CASSADREVRETQYF. In DNA form, the CDR3 reads TGTGCCAGCAGTGCGGACAGGGAGGTTCGAGAGACCCAGTACTTC.

In DNA, the CDR3 is TGCAGCGTTGCCGGAACTTACAGGGGTAGCACCTACGAGCAGTACTTC. Translated: CSVAGTYRGSTYEQYF. V usage is TRBV29-1 and J usage is TRBJ2-7, with TRBD1 matching over 7 bases. The V and J ends lost 4 bases and 2 bases, in that order; junction bases with no gene match: 14. CDR3 length: 16 residues. Germline CDR1 reads SQVTM; CDR2 reads ANQGSEA.

CDR3 nucleotide sequence: TGTGCCATCACCGCGACTAGCGGGATTTACGAGCAGTACTTC. Residues: CAITATSGIYEQYF. This sequence joins TRBV10-3 and TRBJ2-7, with TRBD2 matching over 11 bases. Unmatched junction bases numbered 6, after V lost 7 bases and J lost 4 bases. This CDR3 has 14 residues. Germline-derived CDR1 and CDR2 are ENHRY and SYGVKD.

The V and J genes are TRBV28 and TRBJ1-1, with D perhaps TRBD1 (6 bases). With 5 bases removed from V and 5 bases from J, the gap between germline ends came to 15 bases. This CDR3 region has 14 residues. Germline assignment: CDR1 MDHEN and CDR2 SYDVKM. CDR3 in DNA: TGTGCCAGCAGTCCCACAGGGAGTTGGACTGAAGCTTTCTTT. This translates into CASSPTGSWTEAFF.

The chain joins TRBV11-3 to TRBJ2-3; D remains ambiguous. CDR1 and CDR2 (germline): SGHNT, YENEEA. V lost 0 bases, J lost 2 bases, and 9 bases lay in between. The CDR3 loop spans 15 amino acids. Here the CDR3 DNA reads TGTGCCAGCAGCTTAGAAGACGGAAACACAGATACGCAGTATTTT. Protein sequence: CASSLEDGNTDTQYF.

The chain joins TRBV9 to TRBJ2-7, with 11 bases matching TRBD2. The junction had 4 bases not matched to a gene; V was cut back by 0 bases and J by 5 bases. This CDR3 contains 15 residues. Germline CDR1 reads SGDLS; CDR2 reads YYNGEE. CDR3 region: CASSVVTSGVHEQYF. The DNA of the CDR3 is TGTGCCAGCAGCGTAGTGACTAGCGGGGTACACGAGCAGTACTTC.

This chain uses TRBV28 with TRBJ1-5; D is possibly TRBD1 (6 bases). CDR3 length: 16 amino acids. CDR1 is MDHEN, CDR2 SYDVKM, per germline. Between the trimmed V and J ends, which lost 2 bases and 6 bases, there was a span of 17 bases. The CDR3 nucleotides read TGTGCCAGCAGTTTACCCCGGGACACTACCGTTCAGCCCCAGCATTTT. It specifies CASSLPRDTTVQPQHF.

This sequence joins TRBV6-5 and TRBJ1-4; D might be TRBD1 (6 bases). This CDR3 region has 15 residues. Germline-derived CDR1 and CDR2 are MNHEY and SVGAGI. Trimming shortened V by 4 bases and J by 8 bases, and 17 bases separated the two germline ends. Here the CDR3 DNA reads TGTGCCAGCAGTTCCCAAGGGACAACTACGGAAAAACTGTTTTTT. Its translation: CASSSQGTTTEKLFF.

The V call is TRBV5-1, the J call TRBJ2-5; D call uncertain. CDR3 length: 14 amino acids. Germline V lookup: CDR1 SGHRS, CDR2 YFSETQ. The V end lost 0 bases, the J end lost 1 base, and 7 bases lay between the germline ends. DNA for the CDR3: TGCGCCAGCAGCTTGGTGGCTAGCCAAGAGACCCAGTACTTC. Translation gives CASSLVASQETQYF.

This clone occurred a few times. The genes are TRBV4-1 and TRBJ1-5; 7 positions agree with TRBD1. The CDR3 contains 16 residues. Germline CDR1 is MGHRA and CDR2 is YSYEKL. The ends lost 4 bases at V and 3 bases at J; junction bases unmatched: 9. The CDR3, as DNA: TGCGCCAGCAGCCGCTATCAGGGGGGGAACAATCAGCCCCAGCATTTT. Translation gives CASSRYQGGNNQPQHF.

The rearrangement links TRBV30 to TRBJ2-2; D may be TRBD2 (5 bases). The germline gives CDR1 GTSNPN, CDR2 SVGIG (reference sequence). V dropped 0 bases and J dropped 13 bases, with 12 bases sitting between them. The CDR3 length is 12 residues. For the CDR3, the DNA is TGTGCCTGGAGTGTAAACGGACTCCCGCTGTTTTTT. Translation gives CAWSVNGLPLFF.

J is TRBJ1-3 and V is TRBV11-3; D gene ambiguous. The CDR3 sequence is 15 residues long. V was clipped by 2 bases and J by 2 bases, with 10 bases between them. The germline V gene has CDR1 SGHNT and CDR2 YENEEA. The CDR3 DNA is TGTGCCAGCAGCTTATACACAGCTCCTGGAAACACCATATATTTT. Translated: CASSLYTAPGNTIYF.

The V and J genes are TRBV11-3 and TRBJ2-4; TRBD1 or TRBD2 may be the D gene (6 bases each). The CDR3 spans 16 residues. V was trimmed by 1 base and J by 2 bases, leaving 12 bases between them. Germline V gene sequence: CDR1 SGHNT, CDR2 YENEEA. CDR3 in DNA: TGTGCCAGCAGCTTAGCGGGGGCCGGGACCAAAAACATTCAGTACTTC. The encoded protein is CASSLAGAGTKNIQYF.

The CDR3 region is CAWSTPGANVLTF. The CDR3, as DNA: TGTGCCTGGAGTACCCCTGGGGCCAACGTCCTGACTTTC. This rearrangement joins TRBV30 to TRBJ2-6; D is unclear. CDR3 size: 13 residues. Germline CDR1 is GTSNPN and CDR2 is SVGIG (reference sequence). V lost 2 bases to trimming and J lost 2 bases, with 4 bases between them.

V and J are TRBV5-6 and TRBJ2-3, with TRBD2 matching over 8 bases. Germline lookup yields CDR1 SGHDT and CDR2 YYEEEE. The V and J ends lost 0 bases and 2 bases, in that order; junction bases with no gene match: 5. This CDR3 is 16 amino acids long. The CDR3 protein is CASSLENSGDTDTQYF. The CDR3 nucleotides read TGTGCCAGCAGCTTGGAGAATAGCGGGGACACAGATACGCAGTATTTT.

The chain is built from TRBV29-1 and TRBJ2-1; the D gene is possibly TRBD2 (6 bases). Germline V CDR1 and CDR2: SQVTM, ANQGSEA. Trimming shortened V by 7 bases and J by 7 bases, and 11 bases separated the two germline ends. The CDR3 is 11 amino acids. The CDR3 coding sequence is TGCAGCGGCGGGGTGCGTAATGAGCAGTTCTTC. This translates into CSGGVRNEQFF.

The chain carries TRBV5-1 and TRBJ1-2; TRBD1 matches 8 bases. This CDR3 spans 15 amino acids. V was clipped by 4 bases and J by 4 bases; unmatched bases: 9. Germline values: CDR1 SGHRS, CDR2 YFSETQ. CDR3 protein: CASSPDREPFYGYTF. CDR3 nucleotide sequence: TGCGCCAGCAGCCCGGACAGGGAACCTTTCTATGGCTACACCTTC.

In this sample, this clone turned up a few times. This rearrangement joins TRBV28 to TRBJ2-6, with TRBD1 identical over 7 bases. V lost 6 bases to trimming and J lost 0 bases; unmatched junction nucleotides: 5. This CDR3 has 16 amino acids. CDR1 is MDHEN, CDR2 SYDVKM, per germline. Here the CDR3 DNA reads TGTGCCAGCAGCCAGGGGGAACACTCTGGGGCCAACGTCCTGACTTTC. It specifies CASSQGEHSGANVLTF.

V usage is TRBV30 and J usage is TRBJ1-2; perhaps TRBD1 as D (5 bases). The CDR3 length is 17 residues. CDR1 GTSNPN and CDR2 SVGIG come from the germline V gene (reference sequence). V was trimmed by 2 bases and J by 0 bases, leaving 19 bases between them. Written as DNA, the CDR3 is TGTGCCTGGAGTTCACAGGTCCGAAGCACCTCTAACTATGGCTACACCTTC. Translation: CAWSSQVRSTSNYGYTF.

This chain uses TRBV20-1 with TRBJ2-7; TRBD1 is a possible D gene (6 bases). Germline CDR1 and CDR2: DFQATT and SNEGSKA (reference sequence). The length of the CDR3 is 11 residues. The V end was cut by 3 bases, the J end by 4 bases, with 7 bases between. CDR3 DNA: TGCAGTGCTAGCCAGGGGTACGAGCAGTACTTC. Amino acid sequence: CSASQGYEQYF.

The sample holds one count of this clone. The chain combines TRBV9 with TRBJ2-7, with 8 bases fitting TRBD1. V lost 3 bases and J lost 5; bases outside the gene matches: 7. From germline, CDR1 is SGDLS and CDR2 YYNGEE. This CDR3 has 14 amino acids. CDR3: CASSARGRRDEQYF. The CDR3 DNA follows: TGTGCCAGCAGCGCCAGGGGGCGCCGGGACGAGCAGTACTTC.

This clone was found once. The CDR3 protein is CASSRGLSNQPQHF. The CDR3 DNA is TGTGCCAGCAGCAGAGGGTTAAGCAATCAGCCCCAGCATTTT. The gene calls are TRBV9 and TRBJ1-5, with D uncertain. Per germline, CDR1 SGDLS and CDR2 YYNGEE. The CDR3 contains 14 residues. Trimming removed 4 bases from V and 1 base from J, with 9 bases in between.

This chain links TRBV28 with TRBJ2-1; 7 nucleotides agree with TRBD1. The CDR3 is made up of 14 amino acids. After removal of 3 bases from V and 7 bases from J, the junction contained 6 bases not matched to a gene. The germline CDR1 and CDR2 sequences are MDHEN and SYDVKM. CDR3 nucleotide sequence: TGTGCCAGCAGTTTGCTGTCCAGGGGGAATGAGCAGTTCTTC. It translates to CASSLLSRGNEQFF.